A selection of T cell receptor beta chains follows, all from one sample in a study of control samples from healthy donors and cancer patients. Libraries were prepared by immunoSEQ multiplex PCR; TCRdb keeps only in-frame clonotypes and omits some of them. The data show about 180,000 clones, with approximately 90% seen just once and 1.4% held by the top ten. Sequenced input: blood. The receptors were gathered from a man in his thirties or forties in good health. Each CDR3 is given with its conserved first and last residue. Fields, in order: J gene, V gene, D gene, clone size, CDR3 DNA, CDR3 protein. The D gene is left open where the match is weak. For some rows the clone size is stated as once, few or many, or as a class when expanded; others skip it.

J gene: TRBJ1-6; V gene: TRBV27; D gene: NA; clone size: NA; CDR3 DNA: TGTGCCAGCAGTTTATCTGACCACAATTCACCCCTCCACTTT; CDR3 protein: CASSLSDHNSPLHF
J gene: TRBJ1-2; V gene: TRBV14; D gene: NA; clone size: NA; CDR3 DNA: TGTGCCAGCAGCCAAGACGCCGGGAGGTATGGCTACACCTTC; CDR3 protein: CASSQDAGRYGYTF
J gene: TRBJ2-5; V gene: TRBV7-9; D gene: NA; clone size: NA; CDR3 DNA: TGTGCCAGCAGCTCGACAATCCAAGAGACCCAGTACTTC; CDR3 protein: CASSSTIQETQYF
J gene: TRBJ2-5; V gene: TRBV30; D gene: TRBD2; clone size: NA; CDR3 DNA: TGTGCCTGGAGTGTAAGAGCGGGAGGCTTAGAGACCCAGTACTTC; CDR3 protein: CAWSVRAGGLETQYF
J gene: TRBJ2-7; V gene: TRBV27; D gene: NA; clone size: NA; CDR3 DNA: TGTGCCAGCAGTTTATTTGGCAGGGGTTACGAGCAGTACTTC; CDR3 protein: CASSLFGRGYEQYF
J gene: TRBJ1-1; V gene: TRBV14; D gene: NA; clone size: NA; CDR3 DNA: TGTGCCAGCAGCCAAGTCACAGGCTCCACTGAAGCTTTCTTT; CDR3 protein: CASSQVTGSTEAFF
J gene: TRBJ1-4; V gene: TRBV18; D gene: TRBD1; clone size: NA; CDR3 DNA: TGTGCCAGCTCCTACCAGGGGGGCTACCGGGATGAAAAACTGTTTTTT; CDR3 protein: CASSYQGGYRDEKLFF
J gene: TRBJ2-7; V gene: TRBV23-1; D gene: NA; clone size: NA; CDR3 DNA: TGCGCCAGCAGTCAATCGGTCCAGCCGACCTACGACGAGCAGTACTTC; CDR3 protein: CASSQSVQPTYDEQYF
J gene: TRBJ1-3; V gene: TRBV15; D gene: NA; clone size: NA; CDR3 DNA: TGTGCCACCAGCAGAGATCGGTATAGCTCTGGAAACACCATATATTTT; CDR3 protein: CATSRDRYSSGNTIYF
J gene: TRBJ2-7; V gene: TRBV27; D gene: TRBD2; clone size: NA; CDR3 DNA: TGTGCCAGCAGCCCTAGCGGGGTATACGAGCAGTACTTC; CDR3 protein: CASSPSGVYEQYF
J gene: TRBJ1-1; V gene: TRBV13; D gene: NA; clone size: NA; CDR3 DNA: TGTGCCAGCAGCTTAGGAGGGAACACTGAAGCTTTCTTT; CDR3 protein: CASSLGGNTEAFF
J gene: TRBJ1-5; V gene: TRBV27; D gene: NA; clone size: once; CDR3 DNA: TGTGCCAGCAGTTTATGGCAGGGCAATCAGCCCCAGCATTTT; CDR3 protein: CASSLWQGNQPQHF
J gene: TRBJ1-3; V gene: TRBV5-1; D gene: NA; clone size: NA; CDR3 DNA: TGCGCCAGCAGCTTGAATCAAGTCTTCTCTGGAAACACCATATATTTT; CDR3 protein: CASSLNQVFSGNTIYF
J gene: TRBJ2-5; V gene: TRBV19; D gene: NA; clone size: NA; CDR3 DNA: TGTGCCAGTAGCAGAGGCAGGGTTATGGAGACCCAGTACTTC; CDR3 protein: CASSRGRVMETQYF
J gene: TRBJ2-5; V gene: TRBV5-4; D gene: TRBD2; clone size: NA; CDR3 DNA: TGTGCCAGCAGCCCTATAGCGGGGAAACAAGAGACCCAGTACTTC; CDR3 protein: CASSPIAGKQETQYF
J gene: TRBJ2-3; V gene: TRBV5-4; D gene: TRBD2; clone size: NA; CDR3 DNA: TGTGCCAGCAGCTTGGGGCTAGCGGGCACAGATACGCAGTATTTT; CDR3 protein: CASSLGLAGTDTQYF
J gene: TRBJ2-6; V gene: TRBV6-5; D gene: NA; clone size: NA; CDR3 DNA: TGTGCCAGCCGCCTCAGGGACTCTGGGGCCAACGTCCTGACTTTC; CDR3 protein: CASRLRDSGANVLTF
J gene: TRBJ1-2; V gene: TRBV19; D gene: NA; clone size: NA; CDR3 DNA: TGTGCCAGTAGTATGGGCGTTCCGAACTATGGCTACACCTTC; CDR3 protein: CASSMGVPNYGYTF
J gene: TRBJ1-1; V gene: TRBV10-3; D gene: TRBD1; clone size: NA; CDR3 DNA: TGTGCCACGAAGGGACAGGGTGACACTGAAGCTTTCTTT; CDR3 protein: CATKGQGDTEAFF
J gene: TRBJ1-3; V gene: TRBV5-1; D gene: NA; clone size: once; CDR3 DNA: TGCGCCAGCAGTTCACCGAGCTCTGGAAACACCATATATTTT; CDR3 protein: CASSSPSSGNTIYF
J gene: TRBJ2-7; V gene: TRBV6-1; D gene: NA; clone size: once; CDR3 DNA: TGTGCCAGCAGTGAATACACAGGGAATTCAGTGTCCTACGAGCAGTACTTC; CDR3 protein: CASSEYTGNSVSYEQYF
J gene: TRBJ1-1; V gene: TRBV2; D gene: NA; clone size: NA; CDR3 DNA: TGTGCCAGCAGTCGCGATCTGGGGGTTCAGAACACTGAAGCTTTCTTT; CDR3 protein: CASSRDLGVQNTEAFF
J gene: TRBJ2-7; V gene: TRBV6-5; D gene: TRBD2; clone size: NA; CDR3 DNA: TGTGCCAGCAGTCCTCGGGTAGCGGGAGTCTTCGAGCAGTACTTC; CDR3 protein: CASSPRVAGVFEQYF
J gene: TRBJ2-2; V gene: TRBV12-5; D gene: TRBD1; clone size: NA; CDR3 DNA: TGTGCTAGTGGTTTGGTGCTGGGGACAGGTAACACCGGGGAGCTGTTTTTT; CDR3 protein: CASGLVLGTGNTGELFF
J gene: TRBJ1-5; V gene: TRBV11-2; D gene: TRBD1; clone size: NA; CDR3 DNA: TGTGCCAGCAGCCAGTCCGGGACAGGGAATCAGCCCCAGCATTTT; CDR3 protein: CASSQSGTGNQPQHF
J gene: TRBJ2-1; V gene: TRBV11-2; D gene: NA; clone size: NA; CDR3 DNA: TGTGCCAGCAGCTTATTCAATGAGCAGTTCTTC; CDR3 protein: CASSLFNEQFF
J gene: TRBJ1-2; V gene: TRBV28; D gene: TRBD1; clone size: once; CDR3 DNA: TGTGCCAGCAGTTTAACGGACAGGGGGCGAGGCTACACCTTC; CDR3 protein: CASSLTDRGRGYTF
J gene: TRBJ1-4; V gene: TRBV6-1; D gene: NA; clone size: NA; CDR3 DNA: TGTGCCAGCAGTGATTTTGGAGCCCCAACTAATGAAAAACTGTTTTTT; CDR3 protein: CASSDFGAPTNEKLFF
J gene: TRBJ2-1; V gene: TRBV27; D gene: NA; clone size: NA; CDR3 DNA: TGTGCCAGCAGTTTGGTGGGGGGCTCCTACAATGAGCAGTTCTTC; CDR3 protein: CASSLVGGSYNEQFF
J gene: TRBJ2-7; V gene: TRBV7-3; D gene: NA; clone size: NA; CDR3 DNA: TGTGCCAGCAGCTTAGGCCGTTCCTACGAGCAGTACTTC; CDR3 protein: CASSLGRSYEQYF
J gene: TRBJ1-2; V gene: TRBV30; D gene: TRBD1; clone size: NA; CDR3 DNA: TGTGCCTGGAGCGCGGACAGGGATTATGGCTACACCTTC; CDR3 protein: CAWSADRDYGYTF
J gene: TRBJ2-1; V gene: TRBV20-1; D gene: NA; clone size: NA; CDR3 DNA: TGCAGTGCTCCCAATGAGCAGTTCTTC; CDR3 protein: CSAPNEQFF
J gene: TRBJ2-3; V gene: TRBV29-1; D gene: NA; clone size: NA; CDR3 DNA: TGCAGCGTTGAAGCCCCAGATACGCAGTATTTT; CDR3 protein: CSVEAPDTQYF
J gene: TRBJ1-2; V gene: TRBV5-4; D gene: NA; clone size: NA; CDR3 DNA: TGTGCCAGCAGCCCAATCGGAGGTGGCGGCCCGAACTATGGCTACACCTTC; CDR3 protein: CASSPIGGGGPNYGYTF
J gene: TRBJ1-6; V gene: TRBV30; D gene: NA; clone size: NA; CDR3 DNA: TGTGCCTGGAGTGTCTTAGGGGGAAATTCACCCCTCCACTTT; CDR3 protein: CAWSVLGGNSPLHF
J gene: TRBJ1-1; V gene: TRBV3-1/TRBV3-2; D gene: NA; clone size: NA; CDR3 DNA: TGTGCCAGCAGCCCTGGTTCAGTGAACACTGAAGCTTTCTTT; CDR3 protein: CASSPGSVNTEAFF
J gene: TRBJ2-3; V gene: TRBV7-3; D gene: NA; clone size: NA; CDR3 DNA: TGTGCCAGCAGCATCGACTACACAGATACGCAGTATTTT; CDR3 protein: CASSIDYTDTQYF
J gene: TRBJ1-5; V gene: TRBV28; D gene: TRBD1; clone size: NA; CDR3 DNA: TGTGCCAGCAGCAGGACAGGGGGCTTCAATCAGCCCCAGCATTTT; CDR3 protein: CASSRTGGFNQPQHF
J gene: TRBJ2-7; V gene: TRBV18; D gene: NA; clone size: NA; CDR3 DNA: TGTGCCAGCTCACCATACACAAGCTACGAGCAGTACTTC; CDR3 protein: CASSPYTSYEQYF
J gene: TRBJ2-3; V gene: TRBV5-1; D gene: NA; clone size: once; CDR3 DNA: TGCGCCAGCAGCTTGTCAGGGGGCACAGATACGCAGTATTTT; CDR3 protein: CASSLSGGTDTQYF
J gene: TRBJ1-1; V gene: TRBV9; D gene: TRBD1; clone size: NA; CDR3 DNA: TGTGCCAGCAGCCTCGGGACAGGGGCTAGGGACACTGAAGCTTTCTTT; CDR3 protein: CASSLGTGARDTEAFF